The source of this T cell receptor (beta chain) is a study of cytomegalovirus exposure and HLA in healthy donors (dated by TCRdb to between 2016 and 2019). With regard to the full study: According to an earlier analysis of around 600 of the donors, 150 million to 200 million T cells yielded over 100 million unique TCR beta sequences and around 300 Gb of sequence data. An early release covering roughly 600 HLA-typed donors comprised about 310 gigabases of sequencing data and tens of millions of unique TCR sequences. Of the approximately 370 genotyped donors, less than 90% were placed in the genetic ancestry cluster associated with self-reported Caucasian donors. The study aimed to test whether signatures of past pathogen exposure could be identified by cataloging public T cell receptors. The T cell repertoires of around 730 subjects were profiled by immunosequencing and related to cytomegalovirus serostatus. A separate validation cohort of 100 to 150 different subjects was used in addition to the roughly 700-subject first cohort. The study combined high-throughput TCR immunosequencing, statistical association of individual TCRs with disease status, and machine learning to predict cytomegalovirus infection status. A later analysis re-analyzed previously published TCR beta repertoires from 550 to 700 donors and added high-resolution HLA genotyping to study TCR occurrence patterns. The later analysis used no new phenotypic data to find candidate immune exposures, relying instead on TCR beta sequences and their occurrence across donors. An earlier analysis of approximately 630 of the donors applied high-throughput TCR beta sequencing to assess whether each TCR beta V gene segment acted as functional or pseudogenic. Donor age, sex, ethnicity and CMV serostatus were collected together with the repertoire data. A later genetic analysis used genome-wide SNP genotypes for about three fifths of the roughly 700 donors, treating that subset as a discovery cohort. All discovery cohort repertoires had been generated using a single sequencing platform. HLA typing included class I and class II loci at four-digit resolution. Typing coverage differed by locus: A, B, C, DRB1 and DQB1 were typed in roughly 620-640 donors, DQA1 in 522, DPA1 in 600 to 610, and DPB1 in 400 to 480. Four to six DR-DQ haplotypes were handled as single units for association and clustering, since linkage in the cohort was strong. Among almost 400 genotyped donors of the cohort, an average of about 240,000 unique TCR beta nucleotide sequences were sequenced per donor, 15% to 20% of them non-productive.

The cohort consisted of some 730 healthy bone marrow donors. Cohort members were all nominally healthy when sampled, although unrecorded immune exposures were likely present. CMV serostatus was positive for more than 250 and negative for about half of the roughly 670 cohort members, and was not recorded for this donor. A peripheral blood sample was collected from each donor, and TCR beta sequencing was performed on peripheral blood mononuclear cells. The Qiagen DNeasy Blood Extraction Kit was used to extract genomic DNA from the blood cell samples. The library was built by means of the immunoSEQ multiplex PCR assay. A mixture of 60 forward primers for TCR Vbeta segments and 13 reverse primers for TCR Jbeta segments was used in the multiplex PCR. Amplification of the CDR3 region of rearranged TCR beta genes was performed with a multiplex PCR assay on genomic DNA. On the Illumina HiSeq System, the amplified TCR beta libraries were sequenced as 87-base-pair reads. Per the source publication's procedure: In a later analysis, tens of millions of unique TCR beta chains were counted across the roughly 670 repertoires, and roughly 10 million of these chains were shared by at least two donors. Raw reads were error-corrected and collapsed into unique sequences with a nearest-neighbor algorithm that merged closely related sequences to remove PCR and sequencing errors. V, D and J gene segments were assigned by aligning CDR3 sequences to IMGT reference sequences. For a sequence to be retained, at least a six-nucleotide match to both a V gene segment and a J gene segment was required. Rearrangements were called productive when the CDR3 lacked stop codons and stayed in frame with V and J; all others were non-productive. CDR3 was defined according to IMGT convention as the region running from the second conserved V-encoded cysteine to the conserved J-encoded phenylalanine. The earlier analysis of fewer than 750 of the donors excluded sequences that lacked an unambiguous match to a single V gene segment. In an earlier analysis of approximately 590 of the donors, a V segment was called functional when productive rearrangements were above 56.7%, and segregating when the standard deviation between donors exceeded 5%. To diagnose cytomegalovirus status from the catalog of TCR beta chain sequences, a statistical classification framework was built. V and J gene assignment, in a later analysis, came from comparing TCR nucleotide sequences with IMGT/GENE-DB human TR gene sequences. The TCRdist pipeline was used in a later analysis to assign CDR3 sequences and most-parsimonious VDJ recombination scenarios. In a later analysis, every TCR beta chain was defined by the combination of its CDR3 amino acid sequence and its V-gene family, and reads without a unique V-gene family were dropped. In a later analysis, around 600 highly shared, low-generation-probability nucleotide sequences were removed to address suspected cross-contamination and a sequencing artifact. In a later analysis, a clonal expansion index was calculated for each public chain from normalized within-repertoire ranks of inferred template counts. In a later analysis, generation probabilities were computed with a VDJ recombination model fitted to out-of-frame rearrangements, and the resulting probabilities were checked against IGoR. In a later analysis, TCR-TCR, TCR-HLA and TCR-CMV co-occurrence was scored with hypergeometric tests, and a repertoire-size bias correction was applied to TCR pairs. False discovery rates were estimated in a later analysis by permuting HLA or CMV assignments 20 times. A later analysis grouped co-occurring TCRs with DBSCAN, adding TCRdist sequence similarity when clustering within HLA-allele-positive subsets. Repertoires with fewer than 30,000 or more than 120,000 public chains were left out of co-occurrence clustering, as were five repertoires with anomalous nucleotide sharing. TCRdb obtained this table from immuneACCESS and retained in-frame rearrangements with V and J assigned. These tables miss some clones; where compared with another copy, unresolved V genes account for less than half of the shortfall, and the remainder is unexplained. V, J and clone size derive from that table, while D and trimming were established from the DNA sequence. The sample has just over 95,000 clones on record, around three quarters of them singletons. In total, the top ten clones hold roughly 8.8% of the sample.

As concerns this clone: No antigen is known for it. No base qualities exist here, and no much larger clone lies one base off it.

After removal of 3 bases from V and 5 bases from J, the junction retains 6 bases not matched to a gene. CDR1 and CDR2, looked up from the germline V gene (reference sequence), are GTSNPN and SVGIG. Taken from cysteine to phenylalanine, the CDR3 has 14 residues. The CDR3 DNA has 42 bases and is translated from base 1. Beyond this particular receptor, the publication reports: Compared with equally common non-associated chains, HLA-associated TCR beta chains in a later analysis were more clonally expanded and had lower generation probabilities. A later genetic analysis reported fewer N-insertions in productive TCRs among donors in an Asian-associated ancestry cluster than the 666-donor mean. A further reported finding was that TCR beta sequences accurately predicted the HLA-A and HLA-B alleles for most subjects in the first cohort. Linkage disequilibrium might explain the correlated functional status among segregating V segments, but an unknown experimental factor could not be excluded. In an earlier analysis of fewer than 750 of the donors, most TCR beta V segments were observed in productive rearrangements about 90% or about 30% of the time, broadly matching IMGT annotations. A few of the identified cytomegalovirus-associated TCR beta chains were confirmed in vitro to be specific for cytomegalovirus antigens. The classifier was reported to diagnose cytomegalovirus status with high specificity and sensitivity in both the original cohort and the validation cohort. According to a later analysis, TCR association rates differed among HLA loci, with DRB1 alleles showing the most associated TCRs and HLA-C alleles showing the fewest. For the cohort, immune exposure information was limited to CMV serostatus. HLA typing was unavailable for some donors at each locus, so association tests used only the typed subset. Specific HLA alleles were associated with over 15,000 TCR beta sequences at a false discovery rate of 0.05 in a later analysis. Because counts were too low, roughly 17 rarely observed V segments, including chromosome 9 orphons, were left out of the earlier analysis of over 550 of the donors. Most TCR sequences were observed very rarely across donors, whereas some public TCRs were present in many individuals. In this cohort, only TCR beta chains were sequenced, and detectable features were limited by the absence of alpha or paired-chain data. The study gave a list of about 150 TCR beta chains associated with cytomegalovirus. In a later analysis, several top co-occurrence clusters were reported to appear linked to parvovirus B19, influenza, CMV and Epstein-Barr virus. The authors suggested that the approach could potentially be extended to other disease states and immunological phenotypes. A group of highly shared sequence variants was considered likely to be a technical artifact of the sequencing pipeline. When HLA alleles, especially DR and DQ, strongly co-occurred, attributing TCR associations to individual alleles was difficult. An association between a missense DCLRE1C variant and V-gene and J-gene trimming of TCR beta chains was found in a later genetic analysis and replicated in an independent cohort. The presence/absence analyses assumed that sequencing depth was roughly uniform across donors, and that assumption may not be true. Most CMV-associated TCR beta chains appeared to be HLA-restricted in a later analysis, and the HLA associations seemed to be driven largely by CMV exposure. The 87-base-pair reads could not distinguish some IMGT-functional V segments, including TRBV6-2 and TRBV6-3, so those segments were excluded.

The V and J genes are TRBV30 and TRBJ2-1; 8 bases in the middle match TRBD1. This receptor was identified in a human donor in good health. Sequencing was carried out using PBMCs. The CDR3 corresponds to CAWRGQVLNNEQFF. The nucleotides read TGTGCCTGGAGGGGACAGGTACTCAACAATGAGCAGTTCTTC. With the rest looked up from the reference TRBV30 and TRBJ2-1 genes rather than sequenced, the full variable domain is SQTIHQWPATLVQPVGSPLSLECTVEGTSNPNLYWYRQAAGRGLQLLFYSVGIGQISSEVPQNLSASRPQDRQFILSSKKLLLSDSGFYLCAWRGQVLNNEQFFGPGTRLTVL.